This record covers a single TCR beta chain. Its cognate antigen has yet to be identified. No per-base quality is available; no much larger clone lies one base away. CDR1 and CDR2, per the germline V gene, are SNHLY and FYNNEI. V lost 7 bases and J lost 2 bases; the stretch between them is 21 bases long. There are 17 amino acids in the CDR3, from cysteine to phenylalanine inclusive. Only the CDR3 portion is preserved as DNA: 51 bases, with reading frame beginning at the first base. To demonstrate the VDJtools post-analysis software, the study profiled TCR beta repertoires from the peripheral blood of some 13 young patients with multiple sclerosis. The patients with multiple sclerosis were children and adolescents between roughly 6 and 17 years of age. The sample comes from a study of post-analysis software for immune sequencing data (dated by TCRdb to between 2015 and 2016). For context, the study as a whole: Disease courses on record covered relapsing-remitting, secondary progressive and progressive-relapsing multiple sclerosis, though some patients had no subtype annotation. A subset of samples was prepared in parallel using single-end sample barcoding, then pooled and co-amplified after Illumina adapter ligation. The patient repertoires were compared against about 10 previously published healthy control repertoires obtained from donors aged roughly 6 to 28 years.

The protocol used for the library was PCR. Sequenced using an Illumina HiSeq 2500. Unique molecular identifiers were incorporated into TCR beta cDNA libraries to reduce PCR and sequencing biases. Every 1 to 10 million input T cells yielded approximately 500,000 cDNA molecules, meaning each molecule approximated one T cell. Patient libraries were prepared and sequenced with the same protocol used for the earlier healthy control dataset. Samples belonging to the same batch were prepared together, multiplexed and sequenced on a shared HiSeq lane. The published analysis was carried out like this. Raw barcoded reads were processed with MIGEC, and single-read molecular identifier groups were discarded before consensus assembly and CDR3 extraction. VDJtools was used for post-analysis of the clonotype tables, and diversity was normalized by down-sampling every dataset to the size of the smallest sample. Repertoire overlap clustering matched CDR3 amino acid but not nucleotide sequences to correct batch-related cross-sample contamination. In-frame beta chains were kept once TCRdb had trimmed the public reads at Q25 with fastp and called clones with MiXCR. For every CDR3 protein sequence, its rows merge into one entry that carries the most common genes and DNA. The V and J calls come from TCRdb's annotation, not from the publication. This sample gives 800,000 to 950,000 distinct CDR3 sequences in total; roughly 50% of them show up just once. The top ten clones comprise under 6% of the sample.

The paper's findings and limits, for the study overall: Significantly higher frequencies in patients than in controls were found for roughly 5 TRBV segments, including TRBV5-6, TRBV5-1 and TRBV20-1. The multiple sclerosis patient group was slightly younger than the control group. Direct clustering with F measure showed strong co-clustering of samples prepared in the same batch, prompting a batch-effect correction. Multiple sclerosis patients had significantly lower normalized Chao1 diversity than controls, a result that suggests substantial peripheral T-cell clonal expansion.

This receptor chain uses TRBV2 and TRBJ2-1; the best D guess is TRBD2, with 6 bases matching. Sequences were obtained from blood. The sequence was collected from a girl under 18 with multiple sclerosis. The CDR3 protein: CASTLRRVGEAYNEQFF. The nucleotide sequence reads as follows: TGTGCCAGCACCCTAAGGAGGGTAGGGGAAGCCTACAATGAGCAGTTCTTC. Full variable domain (CDR3 extended with the reference TRBV2 and TRBJ2-1 proteins): EPEVTQTPSHQVTQMGQEVILRCVPISNHLYFYWYRQILGQKVEFLVSFYNNEISEKSEIFDDQFSVERPDGSNFTLKIRSTKLEDSAMYFCASTLRRVGEAYNEQFFGPGTRLTVL.